The present entry profiles one T cell receptor (beta chain) with its context. Its antigen is as yet unknown. This sample is part of a study of Ad26.COV2.S vaccination and SARS-CoV-2 variants. Points from the study as a whole: In vaccinated individuals, spike-specific CD8+ and CD4+ T cell responses reportedly displayed substantial breadth. Non-spike TCR breadth showed similarity between vaccine and placebo recipients.

The treatment: 19 received Ad26.COV2.S at low or high dose, single or two shots; 5 received placebo; per-sample allocation not given. Day 63 following the first vaccine or placebo injection was when the samples were taken. Expressing Wuhan-strain SARS-CoV-2 spike, an Ad26 vector served as the vaccine. Sequencing used immunoSEQ multiplex PCR; TCRdb keeps in-frame clones, though not all of them. The data hold about half a million clones, with 80% to 90% observed a single time. V shed 1 base and J shed 4 bases, with 11 bases lying between them. This CDR3 spans 14 amino acids. Germline V gives CDR1 LGHDT, CDR2 YNNKEL (reference sequence).

Material: peripheral blood, obtained in a trial of Ad26.COV2.S vaccine versus placebo. This chain connects TRBV3-1 (or the pseudogene TRBV3-2) to TRBJ2-7; TRBD2 might be the D (5 bases). This sequence originates from a person aged 18-60 years who received the Ad26.COV2.S COVID-19 vaccine or a placebo. For the CDR3, the DNA is TGTGCCAGCAGCCAAGCGTCCACTAGTTACGAGCAGTACTTC. This gives the protein CASSQASTSYEQYF.